This TCR beta chain was recorded in a study of cytomegalovirus exposure and HLA in healthy donors. PCR involved 60 Vbeta and 13 Jbeta primers. Clones were read by immunoSEQ multiplex PCR, and TCRdb kept only the in-frame ones, dropping some. Of 60,000 to 95,000 clones listed, about 81% are singletons. The V gene lost 1 base and the J gene lost 7 bases, with 5 bases spanning the gap. This CDR3 is 12 amino acids long. Germline values: CDR1 SGHDT, CDR2 YYEEEE. The sample consisted of PBMCs. The sequence came from a woman between 40 and 50 years old in good health and CMV-seropositive. The chain carries TRBV5-6 and TRBJ2-2; D remains unclear. The CDR3 DNA is TGTGCCAGCAGCTTGTCCATCGGGGAGCTGTTTTTT. Translated: CASSLSIGELFF.